These 17 T cell receptor beta chains were all obtained from the same sample, sequenced in a study of cytomegalovirus exposure and HLA in healthy donors. Primers for the PCR totalled 60 Vbeta and 13 Jbeta. The data were produced by immunoSEQ multiplex PCR, yet TCRdb's version contains in-frame clones alone and is incomplete. The sample includes 200,000 or so clones, around 79% of them seen just once. Input material: PBMCs. These receptors came from a male donor in good health and CMV-seropositive.

J is TRBJ1-2 and V is TRBV7-9, with D tentatively TRBD1 (5 bases). Germline CDR1 reads SEHNR; CDR2 reads FQNEAQ (reference sequence). The CDR3 covers 13 residues. The V end was cut by 1 base, the J end by 8 bases, with 11 bases between. The CDR3 loop is CASSLDAGGGYTF. The CDR3 nucleotides read TGTGCCAGCAGCTTAGACGCCGGGGGAGGCTACACCTTC.

The chain employs TRBV5-4 and TRBJ1-6; D is unresolved. Trimming removed 4 bases at V and 7 bases at J, with 12 bases between. The CDR3 extends over 14 amino acids. The V gene's germline CDR1 is SGHNT and CDR2 YYREEE (reference sequence). The CDR3 loop reads CASSREAVNSPLHF. The DNA for the CDR3 is TGTGCCAGCAGCCGGGAGGCAGTCAATTCACCCCTCCACTTT.

The chain joins TRBV9 to TRBJ2-1, with 10 bases matching TRBD2. The CDR3 loop spans 15 amino acids. Per the germline V gene, CDR1 is SGDLS and CDR2 is YYNGEE. Trimming at V came to 1 base and at J to 8 bases, leaving 6 bases not matched to a gene. CDR3: CASSVKASGGDEQFF. The CDR3 nucleotides read TGTGCCAGCAGCGTAAAGGCTAGCGGGGGCGATGAGCAGTTCTTC.

The rearrangement uses TRBV7-9 and TRBJ2-7; 7 positions match TRBD2. The CDR3 has 16 amino acids. CDR1 is SEHNR and CDR2 is FQNEAQ in the germline V gene (reference sequence). Unmatched junction bases numbered 13, after V lost 5 bases and J lost 3 bases. The CDR3 spells CASSLLRGEAIYEQYF. The CDR3 nucleotides are TGTGCCAGCAGCCTATTACGGGGGGAGGCCATCTACGAGCAGTACTTC.

This clone appeared once. The chain employs TRBV19 and TRBJ1-2, with a weak D call TRBD1 (6 bases). The CDR3 is made up of 14 amino acids. Trimming removed 7 bases at V and 2 bases at J, with 14 bases between. The germline gives CDR1 LNHDA, CDR2 SQIVND (reference sequence). The CDR3 loop is CASIEGDRNYGYTF. The CDR3 DNA reads TGTGCCAGTATAGAAGGAGACAGGAACTATGGCTACACCTTC.

V and J are TRBV5-8 and TRBJ2-5; TRBD2 matches 7 bases. There are 15 residues in the CDR3. Germline V CDR1 and CDR2: SGHTS, YDEGEE. V trimming: 0 bases; J trimming: 0 bases; junction bases outside the gene matches: 2. The CDR3 DNA sequence: TGTGCCAGCAGCTTGGAGGGACTACACCAAGAGACCCAGTACTTC. Translated, it gives CASSLEGLHQETQYF.

This clone was seen more than once but under ten times. The chain has TRBV7-9 and TRBJ2-7; 12 nucleotides agree with TRBD1. The germline V gene encodes CDR1 SEHNR and CDR2 FQNEAQ (reference sequence). V gave up 6 bases and J gave up 2 bases; unmatched junction bases: 5. The CDR3 has 15 residues. CDR3 residues: CASRPGTGGPYEQYF. Written as DNA, the CDR3 is TGTGCCAGCAGGCCCGGGACAGGGGGCCCCTACGAGCAGTACTTC.

The V gene is TRBV12-2, the J gene TRBJ1-6; whether TRBD1, the table's D call, matches the DNA was not checked. TRBV12-2 is flagged as a pseudogene. This CDR3 spans 19 amino acids. Here the CDR3 DNA reads TGTGCAAGTCGCTTAGTACCCGGGACAGGGTTCCCCTATAATTCACCCCTCCACTTT. It is translated as CASRLVPGTGFPYNSPLHF.

This rearrangement joins TRBV18 to TRBJ1-4; TRBD1 matches at 9 bases. With V trimmed by 6 bases and J by 0 bases, 14 bases remained unmatched. The CDR3 extends over 19 amino acids. Germline V gene data show CDR1 as KGHSH and CDR2 as LQKENI. CDR3 protein: CASSHRTGETLATNEKLFF. CDR3 coding DNA: TGTGCCAGCTCCCATAGGACAGGGGAGACCCTGGCAACTAATGAAAAACTGTTTTTT.

The genes are TRBV2 and TRBJ2-1; TRBD1 agrees at 8 bases. The CDR3 runs 16 residues. Germline CDR1 reads SNHLY; CDR2 reads FYNNEI. V shed 2 bases, J shed 7 bases, and the junction held 10 bases outside the gene matches. The CDR3 sequence is CASSELGRQGANEQFF. The CDR3 nucleotides are TGTGCCAGCAGTGAATTAGGTAGGCAGGGGGCTAATGAGCAGTTCTTC.

The chain carries TRBV5-4 and TRBJ1-1, with TRBD1 identical over 11 bases. CDR1 and CDR2 from the germline V gene are SGHNT and YYREEE (reference sequence). V lost 6 bases to trimming and J lost 4 bases; unmatched junction nucleotides: 17. This CDR3 comprises 18 residues. The CDR3, as DNA: TGTGCCAGCACCCCTAGCGGACAGGGGGCGAAGGGCAGCACTGAAGCTTTCTTT. Its translation is CASTPSGQGAKGSTEAFF.

The chain couples TRBV6-6 to TRBJ1-1; D gene unclear. Germline V lookup: CDR1 MNHNY, CDR2 SVGAGI (reference sequence). Trimming removed 2 bases at V and 7 bases at J, with 11 bases between. The CDR3 is 13 amino acids. The CDR3 sequence: CASSYLESGEAFF. CDR3 nucleotide sequence: TGTGCCAGCAGTTACCTAGAATCGGGTGAAGCTTTCTTT.

This clone was detected only once. The V and J genes are TRBV7-9 and TRBJ1-2, with TRBD1 identical over 7 bases. Germline CDR1 SEHNR, CDR2 FQNEAQ (reference sequence). The CDR3 contains 14 residues. V trimming: 5 bases; J trimming: 5 bases; junction bases outside the gene matches: 8. Written as DNA, the CDR3 is TGTGCCAGCAGCCCGACAGGGAAGACATATGGCTACACCTTC. Residues: CASSPTGKTYGYTF.

In this sample, this clone turned up once. The rearrangement joins TRBV11-1 to TRBJ1-2, with D possibly TRBD1 on 5 matching bases. Per the germline V gene, CDR1 is SGHAT and CDR2 is FQDESV (reference sequence). CDR3 length equals 14 residues. Trimming pared 3 bases from V and 3 bases from J, leaving 11 bases between. The CDR3 loop reads CASSFSTGDYGYTF. In DNA form, the CDR3 reads TGTGCCAGCAGCTTTAGTACGGGGGACTATGGCTACACCTTC.

The chain carries TRBV27 and TRBJ2-2; TRBD2 matches 8 bases. The germline V gene encodes CDR1 MNHEY and CDR2 SMNVEV (reference sequence). This CDR3 comprises 17 residues. Unmatched junction bases numbered 13, after V lost 3 bases and J lost 7 bases. Here the CDR3 reads CASSFVPGLVKVGELFF. The CDR3, as DNA: TGTGCCAGCAGTTTCGTTCCGGGACTAGTAAAGGTCGGGGAGCTGTTTTTT.

The chain recombines TRBV5-1 with TRBJ2-5, with no clear D. The DNA matches TRBJ2-7 better at its end, which makes the J call doubtful. Germline CDR1 reads SGHRS; CDR2 reads YFSETQ. The length of the CDR3 is 14 residues. The chain's CDR3 is CASATYSSSGEQYF. The CDR3 nucleotides are TGCGCCAGCGCCACCTACAGTTCCTCCGGCGAGCAGTACTTC.

The chain joins TRBV4-3 to TRBJ2-7, with TRBD1 as a possible D gene (6 bases). Germline loops: CDR1 LGHNA, CDR2 YSLEER. V shed 2 bases and J shed 0 bases, with 8 bases lying between them. This CDR3 is 14 amino acids long. CDR3: CASSQLTGSYEQYF. CDR3 nucleotides: TGCGCCAGCAGCCAATTGACAGGCTCCTACGAGCAGTACTTC.